This TCR beta chain is from a study of cytomegalovirus exposure and HLA in healthy donors. Study findings and constraints: Most of the TCR beta V segments (in an earlier analysis) were productive either about 87% or about 30% of the time. The authors later found most CMV-associated TCR beta chains appeared HLA-restricted.

With 60 Vbeta and 13 Jbeta primers, the PCR was carried out. Per the study methods: About 9.9 million of the 80 million or so unique TCR beta chains counted in a later analysis were shared. Clones were sequenced by immunoSEQ multiplex PCR, and TCRdb holds only the in-frame ones, with some missing. The DNA gave D and trimming, while V, J and clone size come from that table. The repertoire has 95,000 to 150,000 clones, 75% to 80% of them found once; the top ten carry roughly 3.5%. Donors in the study were healthy people who gave bone marrow. Points on this clone: Its specificity is unknown.

The CDR3 runs 13 residues. Germline loops: CDR1 SGDLS, CDR2 YYNGEE. The V end lost 4 bases, the J end lost 8 bases, and 15 bases lay between the germline ends. The V and J genes are TRBV9 and TRBJ1-1; D is uncertain. The TCR sequence derives from a woman in her thirties in good health and CMV-seropositive. The sample taken for sequencing was PBMCs. The CDR3 nucleotides read TGTGCCAGCAGCCCCAACCCGGGAGCCGAAGCTTTCTTT. This gives the protein CASSPNPGAEAFF.